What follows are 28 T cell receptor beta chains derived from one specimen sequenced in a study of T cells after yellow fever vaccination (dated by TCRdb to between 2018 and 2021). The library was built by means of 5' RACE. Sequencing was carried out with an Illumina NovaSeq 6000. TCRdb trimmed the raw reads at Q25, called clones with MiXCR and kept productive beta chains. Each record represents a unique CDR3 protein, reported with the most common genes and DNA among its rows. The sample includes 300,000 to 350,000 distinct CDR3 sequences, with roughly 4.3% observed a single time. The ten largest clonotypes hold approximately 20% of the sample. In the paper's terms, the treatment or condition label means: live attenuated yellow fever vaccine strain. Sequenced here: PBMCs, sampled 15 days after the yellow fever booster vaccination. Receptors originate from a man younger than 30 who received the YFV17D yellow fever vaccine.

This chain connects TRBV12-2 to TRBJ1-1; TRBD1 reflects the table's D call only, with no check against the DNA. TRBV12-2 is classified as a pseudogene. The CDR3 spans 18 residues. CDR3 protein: CASRLARLGRGRETEAFF. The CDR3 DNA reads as TGTGCAAGTCGCTTAGCGAGGCTCGGTAGGGGGCGGGAAACTGAAGCTTTCTTT.

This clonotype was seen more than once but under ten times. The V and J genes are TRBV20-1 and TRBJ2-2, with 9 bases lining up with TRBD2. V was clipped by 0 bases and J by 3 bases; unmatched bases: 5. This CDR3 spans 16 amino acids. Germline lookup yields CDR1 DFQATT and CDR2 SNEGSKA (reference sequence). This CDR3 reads CSARDPSGGYTGELFF. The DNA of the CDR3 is TGCAGTGCTAGAGATCCCAGCGGGGGGTACACCGGGGAGCTGTTTTTT.

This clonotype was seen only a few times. The CDR3 reads CASSLEAGSYYNEQFF. The CDR3 nucleotides read TGCGCCAGCAGCTTGGAAGCAGGGTCCTACTACAATGAGCAGTTCTTC. The rearrangement joins TRBV5-1 to TRBJ2-1; a weak D match, TRBD1 (5 bases). Germline V gives CDR1 SGHRS, CDR2 YFSETQ. The length of the CDR3 is 16 residues. The ends were cut back, 0 bases at V and 3 bases at J, with 13 bases in the middle.

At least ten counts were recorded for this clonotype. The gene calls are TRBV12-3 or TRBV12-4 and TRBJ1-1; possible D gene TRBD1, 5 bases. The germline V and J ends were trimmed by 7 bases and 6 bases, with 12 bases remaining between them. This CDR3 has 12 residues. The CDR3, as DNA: TGTGCCAGCATGCGTGGGGGTCCTGAAGCTTTCTTT. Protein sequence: CASMRGGPEAFF.

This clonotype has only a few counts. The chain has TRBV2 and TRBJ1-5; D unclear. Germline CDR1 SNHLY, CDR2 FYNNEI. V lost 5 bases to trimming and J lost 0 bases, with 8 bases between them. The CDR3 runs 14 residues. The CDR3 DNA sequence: TGTGCCAGCAGTAAGTTATATAGCAATCAGCCCCAGCATTTT. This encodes CASSKLYSNQPQHF.

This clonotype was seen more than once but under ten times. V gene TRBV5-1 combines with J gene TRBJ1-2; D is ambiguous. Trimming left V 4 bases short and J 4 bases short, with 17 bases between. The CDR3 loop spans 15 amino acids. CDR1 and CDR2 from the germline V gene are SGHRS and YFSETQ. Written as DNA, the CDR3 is TGCGCCAGCAGCCCCGAACCGCCTCCTTTCTATGGCTACACCTTC. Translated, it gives CASSPEPPPFYGYTF.

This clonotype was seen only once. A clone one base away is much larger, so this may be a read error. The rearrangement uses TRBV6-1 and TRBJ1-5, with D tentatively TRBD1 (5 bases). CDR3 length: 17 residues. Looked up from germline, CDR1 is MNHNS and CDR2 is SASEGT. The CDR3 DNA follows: TGTGCCAGCAGTGAAAGGGGAGTGGGTTCTCGCAATCAGCACCAGCATTTT. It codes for CASSERGVGSRNQHQHF.

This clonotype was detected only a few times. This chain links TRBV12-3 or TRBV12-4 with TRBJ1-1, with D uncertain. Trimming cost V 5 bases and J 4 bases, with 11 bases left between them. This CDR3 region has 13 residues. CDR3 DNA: TGTGCCAGCAGTCCCTCTTGGGGCACTGAAGCTTTCTTT. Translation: CASSPSWGTEAFF.

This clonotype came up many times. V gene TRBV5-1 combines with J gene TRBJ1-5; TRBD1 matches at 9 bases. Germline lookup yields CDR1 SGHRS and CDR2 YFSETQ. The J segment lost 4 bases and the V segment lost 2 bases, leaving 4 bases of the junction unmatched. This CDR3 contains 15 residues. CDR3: CASSFGDRANQPQHF. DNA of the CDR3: TGCGCCAGCAGCTTCGGGGACAGGGCAAATCAGCCCCAGCATTTT.

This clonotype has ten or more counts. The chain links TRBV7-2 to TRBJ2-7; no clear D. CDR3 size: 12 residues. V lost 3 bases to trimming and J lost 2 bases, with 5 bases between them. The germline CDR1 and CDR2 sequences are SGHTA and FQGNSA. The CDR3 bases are TGTGCCAGCAGCTTCGACCCCTACGAGCAGTACTTC. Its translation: CASSFDPYEQYF.

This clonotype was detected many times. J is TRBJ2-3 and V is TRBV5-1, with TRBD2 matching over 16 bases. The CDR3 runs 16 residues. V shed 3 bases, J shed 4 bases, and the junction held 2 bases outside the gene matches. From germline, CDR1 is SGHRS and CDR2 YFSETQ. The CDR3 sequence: CASSSGTSGGADTQYF. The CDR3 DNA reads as TGCGCCAGCAGCTCCGGGACTAGCGGGGGGGCAGATACGCAGTATTTT. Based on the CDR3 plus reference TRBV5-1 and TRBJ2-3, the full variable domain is KAGVTQTPRYLIKTRGQQVTLSCSPISGHRSVSWYQQTPGQGLQFLFEYFSETQRNKGNFPGRFSGRQFSNSRSEMNVSTLELGDSALYLCASSSGTSGGADTQYFGPGTRLTVL.

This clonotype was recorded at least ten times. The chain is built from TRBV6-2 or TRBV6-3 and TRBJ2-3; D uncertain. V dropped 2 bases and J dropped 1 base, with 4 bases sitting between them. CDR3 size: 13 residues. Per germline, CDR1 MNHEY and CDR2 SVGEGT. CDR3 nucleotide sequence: TGTGCCAGCAGTTACAACCGCACAGATACGCAGTATTTT. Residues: CASSYNRTDTQYF.

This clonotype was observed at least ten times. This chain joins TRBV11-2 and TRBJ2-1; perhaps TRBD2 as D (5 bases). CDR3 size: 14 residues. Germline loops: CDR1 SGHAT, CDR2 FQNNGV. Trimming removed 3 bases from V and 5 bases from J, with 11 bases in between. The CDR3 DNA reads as TGTGCCAGCAGCTTGTCTGACTATCACAATGAGCAGTTCTTC. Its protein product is CASSLSDYHNEQFF.

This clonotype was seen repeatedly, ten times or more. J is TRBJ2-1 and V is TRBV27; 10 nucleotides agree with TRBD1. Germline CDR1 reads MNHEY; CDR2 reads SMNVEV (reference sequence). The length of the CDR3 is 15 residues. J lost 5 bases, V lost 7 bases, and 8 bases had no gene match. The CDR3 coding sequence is TGTGCCAGCACCAAAAGAGGGACAGGGGACAATGAGCAGTTCTTC. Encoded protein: CASTKRGTGDNEQFF.

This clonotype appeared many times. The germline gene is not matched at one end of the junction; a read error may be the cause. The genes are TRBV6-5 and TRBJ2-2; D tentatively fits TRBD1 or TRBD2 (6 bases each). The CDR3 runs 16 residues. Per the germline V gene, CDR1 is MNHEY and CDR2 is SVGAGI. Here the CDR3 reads CASSLGPPGGTGEVFF. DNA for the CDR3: TGTGCCAGCAGTTTGGGACCTCCCGGGGGCACCGGGGAGGTGTTTTTT.

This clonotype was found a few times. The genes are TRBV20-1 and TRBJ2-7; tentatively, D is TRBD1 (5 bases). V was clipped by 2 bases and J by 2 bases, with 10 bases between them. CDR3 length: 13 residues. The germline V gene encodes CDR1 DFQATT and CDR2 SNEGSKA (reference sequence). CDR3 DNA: TGCAGTGCTAGAAGGGGTCTAACCTACGAGCAGTACTTC. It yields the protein CSARRGLTYEQYF.

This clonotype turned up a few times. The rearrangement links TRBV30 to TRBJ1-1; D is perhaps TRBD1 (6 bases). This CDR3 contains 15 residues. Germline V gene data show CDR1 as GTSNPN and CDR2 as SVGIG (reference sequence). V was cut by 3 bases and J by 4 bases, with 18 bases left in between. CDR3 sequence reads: CAWSPGGGLGTEAFF. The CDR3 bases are TGTGCCTGGAGCCCCGGCGGGGGCCTGGGCACTGAAGCTTTCTTT.

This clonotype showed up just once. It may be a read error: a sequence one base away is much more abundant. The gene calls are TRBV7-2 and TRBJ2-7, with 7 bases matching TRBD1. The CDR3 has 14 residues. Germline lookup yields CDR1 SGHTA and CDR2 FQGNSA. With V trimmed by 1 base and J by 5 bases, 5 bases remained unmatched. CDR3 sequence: CASSLDRGAHEQYV. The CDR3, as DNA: TGTGCCAGCAGCTTAGACAGGGGAGCCCACGAGCAGTACGTC.

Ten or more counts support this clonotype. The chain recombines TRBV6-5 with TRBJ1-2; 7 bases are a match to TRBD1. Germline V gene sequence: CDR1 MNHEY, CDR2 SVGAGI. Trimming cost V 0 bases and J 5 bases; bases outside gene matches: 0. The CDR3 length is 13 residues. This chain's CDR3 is CASSYSRGYGYTF. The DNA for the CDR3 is TGTGCCAGCAGTTACTCCAGGGGGTATGGCTACACCTTC.

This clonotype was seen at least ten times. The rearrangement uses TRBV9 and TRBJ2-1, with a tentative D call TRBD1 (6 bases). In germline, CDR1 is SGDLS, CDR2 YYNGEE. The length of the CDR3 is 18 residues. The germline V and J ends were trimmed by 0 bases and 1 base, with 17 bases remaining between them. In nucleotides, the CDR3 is TGTGCCAGCAGCGTAGGAATGGGGGCCTCCCTTTCCTACAATGAGCAGTTCTTC. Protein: CASSVGMGASLSYNEQFF. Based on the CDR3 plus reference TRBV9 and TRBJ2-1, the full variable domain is DSGVTQTPKHLITATGQRVTLRCSPRSGDLSVYWYQQSLDQGLQFLIQYYNGEERAKGNILERFSAQQFPDLHSELNLSSLELGDSALYFCASSVGMGASLSYNEQFFGPGTRLTVL.

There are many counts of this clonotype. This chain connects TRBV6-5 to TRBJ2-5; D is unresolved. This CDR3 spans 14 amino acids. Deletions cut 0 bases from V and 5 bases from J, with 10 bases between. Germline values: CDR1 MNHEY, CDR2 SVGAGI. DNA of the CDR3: TGTGCCAGCAGTTACTCCCGATGGCAGGAGACCCAGTACTTC. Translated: CASSYSRWQETQYF.

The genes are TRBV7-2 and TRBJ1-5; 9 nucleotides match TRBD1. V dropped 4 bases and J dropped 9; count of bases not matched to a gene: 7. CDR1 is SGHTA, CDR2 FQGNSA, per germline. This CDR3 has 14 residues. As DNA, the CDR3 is TGTGCCAGCAGCTCGGGACAGGGAGCTCGGCCCCAGCATTTT. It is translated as CASSSGQGARPQHF.

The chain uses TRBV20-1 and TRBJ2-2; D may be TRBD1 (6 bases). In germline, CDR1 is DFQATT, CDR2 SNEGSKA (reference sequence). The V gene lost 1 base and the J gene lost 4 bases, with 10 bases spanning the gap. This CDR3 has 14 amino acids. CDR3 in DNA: TGCAGTGCTAGAGTCCAGGGGACCACCGGGGAGCTGTTTTTT. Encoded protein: CSARVQGTTGELFF.

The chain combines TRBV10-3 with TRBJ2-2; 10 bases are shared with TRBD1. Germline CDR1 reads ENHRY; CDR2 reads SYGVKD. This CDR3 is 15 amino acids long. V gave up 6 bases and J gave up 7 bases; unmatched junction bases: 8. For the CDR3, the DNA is TGTGCCATCAGATCCGGGACAGGGGCCAACGGGGAGCTGTTTTTT. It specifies CAIRSGTGANGELFF.

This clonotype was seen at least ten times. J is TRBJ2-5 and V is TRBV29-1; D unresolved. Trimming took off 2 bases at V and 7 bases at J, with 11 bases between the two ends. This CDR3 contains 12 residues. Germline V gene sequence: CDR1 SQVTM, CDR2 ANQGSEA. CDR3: CSVEFFAGTQYF. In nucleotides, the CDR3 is TGCAGCGTTGAATTCTTCGCCGGGACCCAGTACTTC.

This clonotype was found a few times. In nucleotides, the CDR3 is TGCAGTGCTAGAGATGGGGGGGGCAGTTGGCAGCCCCAGCATTTT. Its protein product is CSARDGGGSWQPQHF. This sequence joins TRBV20-1 and TRBJ1-5, with D perhaps matching TRBD1 (6 bases). The germline V gene has CDR1 DFQATT and CDR2 SNEGSKA (reference sequence). CDR3 length: 15 residues. Trimming stripped 0 bases from V and 7 bases from J, with 16 bases between.

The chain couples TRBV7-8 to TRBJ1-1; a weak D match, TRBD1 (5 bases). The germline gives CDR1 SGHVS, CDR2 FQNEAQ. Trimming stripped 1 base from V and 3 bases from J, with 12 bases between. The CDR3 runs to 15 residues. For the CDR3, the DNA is TGTGCCAGCAGCTTAGGTCCAGGGCGGGACACTGAAGCTTTCTTT. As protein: CASSLGPGRDTEAFF.

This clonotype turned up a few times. This chain's CDR3 is CSARKTISGNTIYF. CDR3 DNA: TGCAGTGCTAGGAAGACAATCTCAGGAAACACCATATATTTT. The rearrangement joins TRBV20-1 to TRBJ1-3; D remains ambiguous. The V gene's germline CDR1 is DFQATT and CDR2 SNEGSKA (reference sequence). The CDR3 runs to 14 residues. Trimming took off 3 bases at V and 4 bases at J, with 13 bases between the two ends.